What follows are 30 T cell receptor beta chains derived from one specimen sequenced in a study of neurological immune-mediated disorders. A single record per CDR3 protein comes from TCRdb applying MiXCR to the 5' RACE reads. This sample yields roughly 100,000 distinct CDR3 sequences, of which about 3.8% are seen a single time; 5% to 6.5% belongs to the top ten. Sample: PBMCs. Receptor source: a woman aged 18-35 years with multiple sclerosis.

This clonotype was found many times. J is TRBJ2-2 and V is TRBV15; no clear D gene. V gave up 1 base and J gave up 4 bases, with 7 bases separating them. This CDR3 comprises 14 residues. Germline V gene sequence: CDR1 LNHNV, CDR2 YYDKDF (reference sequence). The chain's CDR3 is CATSRGRSTGELFF. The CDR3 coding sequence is TGTGCCACCAGCAGAGGGCGAAGCACCGGGGAGCTGTTTTTT. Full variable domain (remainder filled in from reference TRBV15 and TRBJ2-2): DAMVIQNPRYQVTQFGKPVTLSCSQTLNHNVMYWYQQKSSQAPKLLFHYYDKDFNNEADTPDNFQSRRPNTSFCFLDIRSPGLGDTAMYLCATSRGRSTGELFFGEGSRLTVL.

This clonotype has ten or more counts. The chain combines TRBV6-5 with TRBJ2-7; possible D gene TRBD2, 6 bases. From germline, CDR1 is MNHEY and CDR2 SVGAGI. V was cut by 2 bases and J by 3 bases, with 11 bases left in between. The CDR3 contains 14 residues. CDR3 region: CASSYGAGRYEQYF. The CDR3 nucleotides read TGTGCCAGCAGTTACGGGGCGGGGCGCTACGAGCAGTACTTC.

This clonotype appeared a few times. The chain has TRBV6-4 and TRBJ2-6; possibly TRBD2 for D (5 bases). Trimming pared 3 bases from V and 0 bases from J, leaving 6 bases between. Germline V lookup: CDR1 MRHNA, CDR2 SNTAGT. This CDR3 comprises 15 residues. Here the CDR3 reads CASSETSSGANVLTF. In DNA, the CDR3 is TGTGCCAGCAGTGAAACTAGCTCTGGGGCCAACGTCCTGACTTTC.

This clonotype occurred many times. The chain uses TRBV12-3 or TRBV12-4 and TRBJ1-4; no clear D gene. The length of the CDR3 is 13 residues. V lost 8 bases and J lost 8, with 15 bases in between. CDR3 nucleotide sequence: TGTGCCAGCTCTTTTCGGGCTTTCGAAAAACTGTTTTTT. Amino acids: CASSFRAFEKLFF.

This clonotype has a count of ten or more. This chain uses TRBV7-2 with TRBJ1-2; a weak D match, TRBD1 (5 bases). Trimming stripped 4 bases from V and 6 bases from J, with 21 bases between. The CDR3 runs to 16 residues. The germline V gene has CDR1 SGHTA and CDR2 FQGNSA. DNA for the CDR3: TGTGCCAGCAGCTCCACCTCTTCGGGCAGGGTGGATGGCTACACCTTC. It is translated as CASSSTSSGRVDGYTF.

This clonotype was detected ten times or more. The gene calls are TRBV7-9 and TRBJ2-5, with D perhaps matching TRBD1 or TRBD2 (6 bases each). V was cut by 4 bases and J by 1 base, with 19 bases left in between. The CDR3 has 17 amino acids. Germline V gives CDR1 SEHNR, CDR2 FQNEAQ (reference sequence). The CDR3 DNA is TGTGCCAGCAGCTCCAAGGAAGGAGGGGGGCGCCAAGAGACCCAGTACTTC. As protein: CASSSKEGGGRQETQYF.

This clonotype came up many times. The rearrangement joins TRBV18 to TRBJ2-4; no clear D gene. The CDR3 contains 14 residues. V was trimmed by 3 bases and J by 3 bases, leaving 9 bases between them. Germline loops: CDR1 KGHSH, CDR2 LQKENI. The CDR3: CASSPDSIKNIQYF. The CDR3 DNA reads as TGTGCCAGCTCACCGGATAGTATCAAAAACATTCAGTACTTC.

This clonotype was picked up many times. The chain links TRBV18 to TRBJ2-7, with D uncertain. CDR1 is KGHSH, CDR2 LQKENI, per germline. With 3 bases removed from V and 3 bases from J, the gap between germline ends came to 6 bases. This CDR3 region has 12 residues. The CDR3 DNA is TGTGCCAGCTCACCCCAGCACTACGAGCAGTACTTC. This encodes CASSPQHYEQYF.

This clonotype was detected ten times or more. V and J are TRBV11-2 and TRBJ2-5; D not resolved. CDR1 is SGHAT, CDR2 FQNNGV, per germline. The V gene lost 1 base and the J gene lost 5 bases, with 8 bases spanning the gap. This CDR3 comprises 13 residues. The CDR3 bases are TGTGCCAGCAGCTTAGCCTTTGCGGAGACCCAGTACTTC. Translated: CASSLAFAETQYF. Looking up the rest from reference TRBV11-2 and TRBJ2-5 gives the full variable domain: EAGVAQSPRYKIIEKRQSVAFWCNPISGHATLYWYQQILGQGPKLLIQFQNNGVVDDSQLPKDRFSAERLKGVDSTLKIQPAKLEDSAVYLCASSLAFAETQYFGPGTRLLVL.

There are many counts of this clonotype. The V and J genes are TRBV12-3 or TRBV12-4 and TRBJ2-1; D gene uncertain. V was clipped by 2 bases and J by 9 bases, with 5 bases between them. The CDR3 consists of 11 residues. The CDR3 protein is CASSLSTEQFF. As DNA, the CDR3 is TGTGCCAGCAGTTTAAGTACTGAGCAGTTCTTC.

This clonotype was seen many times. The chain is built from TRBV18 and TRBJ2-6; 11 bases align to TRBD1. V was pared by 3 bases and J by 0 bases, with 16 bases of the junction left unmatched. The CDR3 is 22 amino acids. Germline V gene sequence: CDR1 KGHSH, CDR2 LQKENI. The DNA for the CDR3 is TGTGCCAGCTCACCCGGACAGGGGGCGCTGACCGACGAGGGCTCTGGGGCCAACGTCCTGACTTTC. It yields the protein CASSPGQGALTDEGSGANVLTF.

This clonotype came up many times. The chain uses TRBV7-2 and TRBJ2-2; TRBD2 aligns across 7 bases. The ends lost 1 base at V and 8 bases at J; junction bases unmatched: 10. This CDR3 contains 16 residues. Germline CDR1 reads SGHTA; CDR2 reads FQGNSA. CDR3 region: CASSLGRGGLAGELFF. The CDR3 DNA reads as TGTGCCAGCAGCTTAGGTCGCGGGGGTCTAGCGGGGGAGCTGTTTTTT.

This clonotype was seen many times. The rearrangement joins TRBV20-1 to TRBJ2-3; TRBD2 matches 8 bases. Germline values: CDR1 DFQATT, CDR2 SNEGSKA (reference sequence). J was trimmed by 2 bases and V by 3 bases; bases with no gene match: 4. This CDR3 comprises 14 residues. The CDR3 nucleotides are TGCAGTGCTAGCGGGGGGGCGGACACAGATACGCAGTATTTT. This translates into CSASGGADTDTQYF.

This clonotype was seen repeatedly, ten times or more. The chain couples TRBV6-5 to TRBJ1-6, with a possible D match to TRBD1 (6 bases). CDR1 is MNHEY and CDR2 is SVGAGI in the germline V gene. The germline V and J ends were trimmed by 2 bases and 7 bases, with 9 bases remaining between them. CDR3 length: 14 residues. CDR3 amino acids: CASSYEGGNSPLHF. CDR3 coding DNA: TGTGCCAGCAGTTACGAGGGGGGAAATTCACCCCTCCACTTT.

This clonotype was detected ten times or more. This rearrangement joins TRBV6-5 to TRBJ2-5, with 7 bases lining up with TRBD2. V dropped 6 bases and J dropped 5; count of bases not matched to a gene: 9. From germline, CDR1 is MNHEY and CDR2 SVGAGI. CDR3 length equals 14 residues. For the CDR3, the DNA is TGTGCCAGCAGGACAGCGGGGAAGGCGGAGACCCAGTACTTC. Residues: CASRTAGKAETQYF.

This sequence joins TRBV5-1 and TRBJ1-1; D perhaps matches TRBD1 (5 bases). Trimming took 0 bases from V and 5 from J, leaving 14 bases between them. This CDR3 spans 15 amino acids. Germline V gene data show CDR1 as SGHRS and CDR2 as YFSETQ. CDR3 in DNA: TGCGCCAGCAGCTTGGTAGGGCCGGGGGGAACTGAAGCTTTCTTT. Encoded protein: CASSLVGPGGTEAFF.

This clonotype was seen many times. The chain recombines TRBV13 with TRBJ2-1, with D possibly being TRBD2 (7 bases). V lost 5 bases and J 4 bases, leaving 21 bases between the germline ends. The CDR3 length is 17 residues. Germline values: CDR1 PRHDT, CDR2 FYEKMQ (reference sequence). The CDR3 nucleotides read TGTGCCAGCAGCCCTCACCTTGGGGGGGCAAGGTACAATGAGCAGTTCTTC. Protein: CASSPHLGGARYNEQFF.

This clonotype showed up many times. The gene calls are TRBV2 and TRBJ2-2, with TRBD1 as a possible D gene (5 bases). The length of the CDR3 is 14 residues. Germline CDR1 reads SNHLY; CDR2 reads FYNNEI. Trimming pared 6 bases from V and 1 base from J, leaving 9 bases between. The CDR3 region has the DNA TGTGCCAGCAGCAGTGACAGGAACACCGGGGAGCTGTTTTTT. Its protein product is CASSSDRNTGELFF.

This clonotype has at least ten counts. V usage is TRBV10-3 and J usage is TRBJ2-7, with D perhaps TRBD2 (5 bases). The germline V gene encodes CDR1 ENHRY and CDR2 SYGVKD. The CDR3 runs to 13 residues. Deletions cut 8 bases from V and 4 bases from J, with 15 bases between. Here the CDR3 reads CAISTDLVYEQYF. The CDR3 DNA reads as TGTGCCATCTCGACGGACTTAGTTTACGAGCAGTACTTC.

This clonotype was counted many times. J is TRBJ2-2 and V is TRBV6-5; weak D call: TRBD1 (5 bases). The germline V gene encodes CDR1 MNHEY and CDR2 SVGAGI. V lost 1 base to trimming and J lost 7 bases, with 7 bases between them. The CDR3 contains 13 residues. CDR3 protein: CASSYWGVGELFF. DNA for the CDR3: TGTGCCAGCAGTTACTGGGGCGTCGGGGAGCTGTTTTTT.

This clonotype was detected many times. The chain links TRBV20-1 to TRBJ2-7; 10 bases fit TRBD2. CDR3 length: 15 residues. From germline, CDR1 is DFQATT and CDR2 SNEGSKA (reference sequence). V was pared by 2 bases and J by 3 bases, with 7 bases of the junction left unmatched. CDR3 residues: CSARLAGVRGYEQYF. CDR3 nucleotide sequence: TGCAGTGCTAGACTAGCGGGGGTGAGGGGCTACGAGCAGTACTTC.

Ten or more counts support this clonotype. The CDR3 loop is CASSVHGPPTGELFF. DNA of the CDR3: TGTGCCAGCAGCGTCCACGGCCCACCCACCGGGGAGCTGTTTTTT. V and J are TRBV9 and TRBJ2-2; D is unclear. Germline CDR1 is SGDLS and CDR2 is YYNGEE. This CDR3 comprises 15 residues. Trimming shortened V by 2 bases and J by 4 bases, and 12 bases separated the two germline ends.

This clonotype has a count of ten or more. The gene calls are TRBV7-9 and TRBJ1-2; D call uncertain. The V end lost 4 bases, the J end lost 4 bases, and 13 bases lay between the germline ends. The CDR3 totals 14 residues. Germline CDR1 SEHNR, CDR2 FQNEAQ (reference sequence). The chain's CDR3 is CASSSPFGGYGYTF. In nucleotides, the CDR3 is TGTGCCAGCAGCTCCCCGTTCGGAGGCTATGGCTACACCTTC.

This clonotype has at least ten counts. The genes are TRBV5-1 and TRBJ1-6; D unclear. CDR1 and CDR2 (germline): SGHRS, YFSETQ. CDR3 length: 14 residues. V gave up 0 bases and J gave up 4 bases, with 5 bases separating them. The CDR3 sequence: CASSLGSYNSPLHF. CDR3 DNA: TGCGCCAGCAGCTTGGGCAGTTATAATTCACCCCTCCACTTT.

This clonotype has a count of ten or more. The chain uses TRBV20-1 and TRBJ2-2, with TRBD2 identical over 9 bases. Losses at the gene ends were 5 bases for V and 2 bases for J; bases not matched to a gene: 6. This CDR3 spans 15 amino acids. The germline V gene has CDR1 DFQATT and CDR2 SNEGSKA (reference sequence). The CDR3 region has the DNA TGCAGTGCTCTTAGCGGGAGCCCTAACACCGGGGAGCTGTTTTTT. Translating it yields CSALSGSPNTGELFF.

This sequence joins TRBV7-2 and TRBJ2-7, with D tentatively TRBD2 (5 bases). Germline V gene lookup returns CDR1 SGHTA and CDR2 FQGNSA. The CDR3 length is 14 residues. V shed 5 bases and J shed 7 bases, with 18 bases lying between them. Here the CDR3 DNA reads TGTGCCAGCAGCGCGACTCGGGCGCCGGGGGAGCAGTACTTC. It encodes CASSATRAPGEQYF.

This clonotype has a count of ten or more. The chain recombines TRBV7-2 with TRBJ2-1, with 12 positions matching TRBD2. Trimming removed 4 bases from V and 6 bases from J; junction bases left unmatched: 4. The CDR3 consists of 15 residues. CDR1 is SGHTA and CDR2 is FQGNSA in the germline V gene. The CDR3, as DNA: TGTGCCAGCAGCTGGACTAGCGGGGCTGCCAATGAGCAGTTCTTC. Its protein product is CASSWTSGAANEQFF.

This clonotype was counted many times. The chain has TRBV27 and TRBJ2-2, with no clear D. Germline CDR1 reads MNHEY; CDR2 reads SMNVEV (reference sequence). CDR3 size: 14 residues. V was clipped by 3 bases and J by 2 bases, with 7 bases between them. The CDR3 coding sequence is TGTGCCAGCAGTTTTTTTCTCAACACCGGGGAGCTGTTTTTT. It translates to CASSFFLNTGELFF.

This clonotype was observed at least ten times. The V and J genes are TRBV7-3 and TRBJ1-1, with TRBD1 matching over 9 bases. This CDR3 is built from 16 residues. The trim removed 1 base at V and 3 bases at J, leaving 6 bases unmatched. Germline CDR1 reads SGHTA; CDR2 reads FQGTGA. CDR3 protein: CASSLRDRVIDTEAFF. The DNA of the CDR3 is TGTGCCAGCAGCTTAAGGGACAGGGTTATTGACACTGAAGCTTTCTTT.

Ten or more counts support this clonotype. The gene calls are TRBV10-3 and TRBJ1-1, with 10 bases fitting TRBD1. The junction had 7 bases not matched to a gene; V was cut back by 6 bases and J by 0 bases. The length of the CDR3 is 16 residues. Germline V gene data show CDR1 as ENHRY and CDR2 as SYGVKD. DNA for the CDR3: TGTGCCATCAGCTTACGACAGGGGGCCCTGAACACTGAAGCTTTCTTT. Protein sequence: CAISLRQGALNTEAFF.